Listed below are T cell receptor beta chains from one sample, sequenced in a study of a mutant IDH1 vaccine in newly diagnosed glioma. Repertoires were generated with immunoSEQ multiplex PCR, while TCRdb's copy carries only in-frame clones and drops some. The sample consists of about 30,000 clones, around 82% of them appearing once. Their antigens are not known. Sample: PBMCs, taken from a glioma patient whose treatment included an IDH1 peptide vaccine. These receptors originate from a woman in her thirties or forties with glioma. Both conserved end residues are part of each CDR3. A D gene is named only where the DNA matches it firmly. Not all rows give a size; the values are once, few, many and, for expanded clones, a class.

>TRBJ1-4|TRBV7-9|NA|NA
TGTGCCAGCAGCCGGGGGGGGAGGGCTAATGAAAAACTGTTTTTT
CASSRGGRANEKLFF
>TRBJ2-7|TRBV11-2|NA|TRBD1
TGTGCCAGCAGCTTAGGGGCCGGGACAGGAACCTACGAGCAGTACTTC
CASSLGAGTGTYEQYF
>TRBJ2-3|TRBV2|NA|NA
TGTGCCAGCAGTGTCTACAGGCGTAGCACAGATACGCAGTATTTT
CASSVYRRSTDTQYF
>TRBJ2-2|TRBV6-6|NA|NA
TGTGCCAGCATCAAGGGGAGGGCAGGGGTCACCGGGGAGCTGTTTTTT
CASIKGRAGVTGELFF
>TRBJ1-1|TRBV29-1|few|NA
TGCAGCGTTGAGAGGGGGACTGTGAACACTGAAGCTTTCTTT
CSVERGTVNTEAFF
>TRBJ2-7|TRBV4-2|NA|NA
TGTGCCAGCAGCCAACACGCTGGGGGGACCTACGAGCAGTACTTC
CASSQHAGGTYEQYF
>TRBJ2-3|TRBV5-1|NA|NA
TGCGCCAGCAGCTTCAGGGGCACAGATACGCAGTATTTT
CASSFRGTDTQYF
>TRBJ2-5|TRBV2|NA|NA
TGTGCCAGCAGCGATCCCCGCAGGGTCCAAGAGACCCAGTACTTC
CASSDPRRVQETQYF
>TRBJ2-2|TRBV6-1|NA|NA
TGTGCCAGCAGGAGGGGGGGGGCGAACACCGGGGAGCTGTTTTTT
CASRRGGANTGELFF
>TRBJ2-4|TRBV27|NA|NA
TGTGCCAGCAGTTTATGGGGGACCAAAAACATTCAGTACTTC
CASSLWGTKNIQYF
>TRBJ1-2|TRBV27|NA|NA
TGTGCCAGCAGCCGAGGGAGTTGGTATGGCTACACCTTC
CASSRGSWYGYTF
>TRBJ1-3|TRBV7-3|few|NA
TGTGCCAGCAGTTCAGACCCTGGAAACACCATATATTTT
CASSSDPGNTIYF
>TRBJ1-4|TRBV6-1|NA|NA
TGTGCCAGCAGTGAAACGTTAGGGAGGGCGAGTGAAAAACTGTTTTTT
CASSETLGRASEKLFF
>TRBJ2-2|TRBV25-1|NA|NA
TGTGCCCATCGGACGAACACCGGGGAGCTGTTTTTT
CAHRTNTGELFF
>TRBJ2-7|TRBV18|NA|NA
TGTGCCAGCTCACCACCTGGGACAAACTACGAGCAGTACTTC
CASSPPGTNYEQYF